This TCR beta chain was observed in a study of OX40 agonist ivuxolimab in advanced cancers. Background on the study: At doses from 0.01 to 10 mg/kg, patients were given intravenous ivuxolimab every 2 weeks. Enrollees could have had prior anti-PD-1, anti-PD-L1 or anti-CTLA-4 therapy, which around 40% had received. Findings and limits, study-wide: Several nonresponders also turned out to have low normalized T-cell clonal expansion.

This table comes from immunoSEQ multiplex PCR, and its TCRdb copy is limited to in-frame clones, with some not included. The table has some 64,000 clones, almost 85% seen once. A history of autoimmune disease or systemic immunosuppression excluded patients. Comment on this clone: The antigen is unknown.

CDR1 and CDR2 (germline): MNHEY, SVGAGI. The CDR3 consists of 15 residues. V was pared by 6 bases and J by 2 bases, with 8 bases of the junction left unmatched. Sequencing was performed on CD4+ or CD8+ T cells sorted from blood, taken in a trial of the OX40 agonist ivuxolimab. This sequence joins TRBV6-5 and TRBJ2-7; 9 bases fit TRBD1. This sequence originates from an adult with an advanced solid tumor such as melanoma, head and neck, liver or kidney cancer. The CDR3 here is CASRYATGGTYEQYF. CDR3 sequence (DNA): TGTGCCAGCAGATACGCCACAGGGGGCACCTACGAGCAGTACTTC.